Following are 20 T cell receptor beta chains from one sample sequenced in a study of control samples from healthy donors and cancer patients. The repertoire was sequenced with immunoSEQ multiplex PCR; TCRdb's copy has only in-frame clones and lacks some. The sample has fewer than 85,000 clones, approximately 92% seen once. Sequencing used blood. The receptors stem from a woman aged 55-70 years in good health.

The chain uses TRBV6-5 and TRBJ1-1; 8 positions agree with TRBD1. This CDR3 is built from 15 residues. Trimming cost V 2 bases and J 4 bases; bases outside gene matches: 6. Germline loops: CDR1 MNHEY, CDR2 SVGAGI. The CDR3 sequence is CASSYPRQGSTEAFF. For the CDR3, the DNA is TGTGCCAGCAGTTACCCCCGACAGGGGAGCACTGAAGCTTTCTTT.

The CDR3, as DNA: TGCGCCAGCAGCCAAGACCCCAACAGGGATAGTAATCAGCCCCAGCATTTT. The encoded protein is CASSQDPNRDSNQPQHF. The V and J genes are TRBV4-1 and TRBJ1-5, with a tentative D call TRBD1 (6 bases). There are 17 residues in the CDR3. Germline CDR1 is MGHRA and CDR2 is YSYEKL. Trimming took 0 bases from V and 4 from J, leaving 16 bases between them.

CDR3 sequence: CASSLSHGNTIYF. For the CDR3, the DNA is TGTGCCAGCAGTTTAAGCCATGGAAACACCATATATTTT. V and J are TRBV12-3 or TRBV12-4 and TRBJ1-3; D not resolved. Trimming stripped 2 bases from V and 3 bases from J, with 5 bases between. This CDR3 has 13 residues.

Worth noting for this clone: Other DNA sequences within the sample encode an identical CDR3. The V call is TRBV7-2, the J call TRBJ2-2, with 7 bases that match TRBD1. V lost 4 bases to trimming and J lost 3 bases; unmatched junction nucleotides: 5. This CDR3 comprises 15 residues. Germline CDR1 is SGHTA and CDR2 is FQGNSA. In nucleotides, the CDR3 is TGTGCCAGCAGCTCCCGACAGGGAGACACCGGGGAGCTGTTTTTT. Translation: CASSSRQGDTGELFF.

This chain joins TRBV5-5 and TRBJ2-1; 12 bases fit TRBD2. Trimming removed 4 bases from V and 4 bases from J; junction bases left unmatched: 3. The germline V gene encodes CDR1 SGHKS and CDR2 YYEKEE (reference sequence). This CDR3 has 15 residues. The CDR3 DNA sequence: TGTGCCAGCAGCGCCGGACTAGCGGGATACAATGAGCAGTTCTTC. This codes for CASSAGLAGYNEQFF.

The chain employs TRBV30 and TRBJ2-7; no reliable D call. Trimming took 0 bases from V and 3 from J, leaving 9 bases between them. Germline lookup yields CDR1 GTSNPN and CDR2 SVGIG (reference sequence). The CDR3 is 13 residues long. This CDR3 is CAWSVQLGYEQYF. The CDR3 nucleotides are TGTGCCTGGAGTGTACAGTTAGGCTACGAGCAGTACTTC. Full variable domain (remainder filled in from reference TRBV30 and TRBJ2-7): SQTIHQWPATLVQPVGSPLSLECTVEGTSNPNLYWYRQAAGRGLQLLFYSVGIGQISSEVPQNLSASRPQDRQFILSSKKLLLSDSGFYLCAWSVQLGYEQYFGPGTRLTVT.

The chain couples TRBV3-1 (or the pseudogene TRBV3-2) to TRBJ2-7; D gene uncertain. The V end lost 1 base, the J end lost 2 bases, and 9 bases lay between the germline ends. Germline values: CDR1 LGHDT, CDR2 YNNKEL (reference sequence). The CDR3 is 14 amino acids. CDR3 nucleotide sequence: TGTGCCAGCAGCCAAGGGCCAGCCACCTACGAGCAGTACTTC. Its translation: CASSQGPATYEQYF.

The rearrangement uses TRBV9 and TRBJ2-1, with 9 bases fitting TRBD2. Trimming cost V 1 base and J 4 bases; bases outside gene matches: 9. Germline V gene sequence: CDR1 SGDLS, CDR2 YYNGEE. This CDR3 spans 17 amino acids. CDR3 loop: CASSVQAGGSFYNEQFF. DNA of the CDR3: TGTGCCAGCAGCGTACAAGCGGGAGGCTCTTTTTACAATGAGCAGTTCTTC.

The V and J genes are TRBV7-9 and TRBJ2-1; D may match TRBD1 or TRBD2 (5 bases each). V dropped 2 bases and J dropped 0 bases, with 20 bases sitting between them. Germline assignment: CDR1 SEHNR and CDR2 FQNEAQ (reference sequence). CDR3 size: 19 residues. The CDR3 protein is CASSLRRLLRDDSYNEQFF. In nucleotides, the CDR3 is TGTGCCAGCAGCTTAAGGAGGCTTCTCCGGGACGACTCCTACAATGAGCAGTTCTTC.

The V call is TRBV6-5, the J call TRBJ2-7; 7 nucleotides align to TRBD2. J gave up 2 bases and V 5 bases, and 6 bases lay outside the gene matches. The CDR3 loop spans 14 amino acids. Germline CDR1 MNHEY, CDR2 SVGAGI. The DNA for the CDR3 is TGTGCCAGCAGTATCGGGACTACCGCCTACGAGCAGTACTTC. It codes for CASSIGTTAYEQYF.

The chain has TRBV6-5 and TRBJ1-5, with D tentatively TRBD1 (5 bases). Trimming removed 4 bases at V and 4 bases at J, with 8 bases between. Germline V gene lookup returns CDR1 MNHEY and CDR2 SVGAGI. The CDR3 covers 13 residues. CDR3 region: CASSSGPNQPQHF. In nucleotides, the CDR3 is TGTGCCAGCAGTTCGGGACCGAATCAGCCCCAGCATTTT.

The chain links TRBV5-1 to TRBJ1-2; 7 positions match TRBD1. J gave up 4 bases and V 3 bases, and 9 bases lay outside the gene matches. The CDR3 is 15 residues long. Germline assignment: CDR1 SGHRS and CDR2 YFSETQ. The CDR3 DNA sequence: TGCGCCAGCAGCTCCGGGACAGCATCTTCCTATGGCTACACCTTC. This codes for CASSSGTASSYGYTF.

This CDR3 reads CASSDSGVFQIFGNTIYF. As DNA, the CDR3 is TGTGCCAGCAGTGATTCGGGGGTTTTTCAGATCTTTGGAAACACCATATATTTT. The rearrangement joins TRBV2 to TRBJ1-3; tentative D call: TRBD1 (5 bases). The CDR3 extends over 18 amino acids. V dropped 3 bases and J dropped 3 bases, with 21 bases sitting between them. Germline loops: CDR1 SNHLY, CDR2 FYNNEI.

The chain recombines TRBV3-1 (or the pseudogene TRBV3-2) with TRBJ1-1; the D is unclear. V was clipped by 0 bases and J by 1 base, with 9 bases between them. This CDR3 is 15 amino acids long. From germline, CDR1 is LGHDT and CDR2 YNNKEL (reference sequence). In nucleotides, the CDR3 is TGTGCCAGCAGCCAAGATAGGCATCCGAACACTGAAGCTTTCTTT. It yields the protein CASSQDRHPNTEAFF.

This chain connects TRBV5-1 to TRBJ1-1, with TRBD1 matching 7 bases. In germline, CDR1 is SGHRS, CDR2 YFSETQ. CDR3 length: 14 residues. V dropped 3 bases and J dropped 5; count of bases not matched to a gene: 7. The CDR3 DNA follows: TGCGCCAGCAGCTCCGACAGGGTCGGAACTGAAGCTTTCTTT. Its translation is CASSSDRVGTEAFF.

The CDR3 reads CASSDMGPLYF. CDR3 in DNA: TGTGCCAGCAGCGACATGGGACCGCTCTACTTC. J is TRBJ2-5 and V is TRBV3-1 (or the pseudogene TRBV3-2); either TRBD1 or TRBD2 may supply D (5 bases each). This CDR3 comprises 11 residues. V lost 5 bases and J lost 14, with 15 bases in between. Germline-derived CDR1 and CDR2 are LGHDT and YNNKEL (reference sequence).

The chain is built from TRBV19 and TRBJ1-1; D remains ambiguous. The CDR3 contains 13 residues. V lost 3 bases, J lost 5 bases, and 10 bases lay in between. CDR1 and CDR2 (germline): LNHDA, SQIVND (reference sequence). CDR3 residues: CASSIPWETEAFF. The CDR3 DNA follows: TGTGCCAGTAGTATCCCGTGGGAAACTGAAGCTTTCTTT.

This chain connects TRBV5-8 to TRBJ1-5, with TRBD1 matching over 8 bases. Germline CDR1 reads SGHTS; CDR2 reads YDEGEE. The trim removed 2 bases at V and 7 bases at J, leaving 8 bases unmatched. The CDR3 spans 15 residues. CDR3 loop: CASSLGTGSFQPQHF. The CDR3 DNA reads as TGTGCCAGCAGCTTAGGGACAGGCTCGTTCCAGCCCCAGCATTTT.

This CDR3 reads CASSLRTGSKGEKLFF. In DNA form, the CDR3 reads TGTGCCAGCAGCCTCAGGACAGGCTCTAAGGGTGAAAAACTGTTTTTT. The V and J genes are TRBV5-4 and TRBJ1-4; 7 positions match TRBD1. CDR3 length: 16 amino acids. The V gene's germline CDR1 is SGHNT and CDR2 YYREEE (reference sequence). Trimming removed 4 bases from V and 7 bases from J; junction bases left unmatched: 13.

The rearrangement joins TRBV10-2 to TRBJ2-2; D gene ambiguous. The V end was cut by 3 bases, the J end by 7 bases, with 9 bases between. Germline assignment: CDR1 WSHSY and CDR2 SAAADI. This CDR3 region has 13 residues. The CDR3, as DNA: TGCGCCAGCAGTGATGAGTGGTTCGGGGAGCTGTTTTTT. This codes for CASSDEWFGELFF.